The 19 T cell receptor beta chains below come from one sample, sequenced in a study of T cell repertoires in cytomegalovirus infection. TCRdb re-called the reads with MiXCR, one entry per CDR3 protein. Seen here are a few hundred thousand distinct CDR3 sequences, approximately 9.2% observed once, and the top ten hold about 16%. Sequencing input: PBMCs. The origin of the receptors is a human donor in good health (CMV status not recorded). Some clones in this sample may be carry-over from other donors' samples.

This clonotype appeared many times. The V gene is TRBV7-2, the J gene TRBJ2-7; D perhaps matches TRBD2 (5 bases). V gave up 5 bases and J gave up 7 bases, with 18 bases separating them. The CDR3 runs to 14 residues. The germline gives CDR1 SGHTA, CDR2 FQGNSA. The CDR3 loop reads CASSPTVTRGEQYF. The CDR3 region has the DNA TGTGCCAGCAGCCCAACTGTTACCCGCGGGGAGCAGTACTTC.

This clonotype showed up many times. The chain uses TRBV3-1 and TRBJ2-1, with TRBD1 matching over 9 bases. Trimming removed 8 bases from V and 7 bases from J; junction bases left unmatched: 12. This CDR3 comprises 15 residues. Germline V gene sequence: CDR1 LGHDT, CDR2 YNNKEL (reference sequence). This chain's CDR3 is CASQLGQGISNEQFF. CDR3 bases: TGTGCCAGCCAATTGGGACAGGGAATATCTAATGAGCAGTTCTTC.

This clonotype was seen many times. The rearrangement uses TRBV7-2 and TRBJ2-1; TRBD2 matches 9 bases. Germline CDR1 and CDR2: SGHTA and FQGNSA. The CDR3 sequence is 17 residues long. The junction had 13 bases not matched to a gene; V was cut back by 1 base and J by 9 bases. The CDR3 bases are TGTGCCAGCAGCTTAGTACTGTTGGCGGGGGGGCTGGGTGAGCAGTTCTTC. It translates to CASSLVLLAGGLGEQFF.

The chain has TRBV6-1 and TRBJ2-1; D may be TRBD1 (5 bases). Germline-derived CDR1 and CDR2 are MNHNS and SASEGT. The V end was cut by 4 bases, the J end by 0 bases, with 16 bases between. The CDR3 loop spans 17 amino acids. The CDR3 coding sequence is TGTGCCAGCAGTGGGGGCGAAGCCCTCCGCTCCTACAATGAGCAGTTCTTC. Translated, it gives CASSGGEALRSYNEQFF.

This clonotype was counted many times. The DNA for the CDR3 is TGTGCCAGCTCATTCCCAGCGGGACTCGCCTACAATGAGCAGTTCTTC. The encoded protein is CASSFPAGLAYNEQFF. This chain joins TRBV18 and TRBJ2-1; TRBD2 matches 7 bases. The V segment lost 5 bases and the J segment 2 bases; nucleotides outside the gene matches: 9. Germline CDR1 and CDR2: KGHSH and LQKENI. CDR3 length: 16 residues. The entire variable domain, with the rest obtained from reference TRBV18 and TRBJ2-1, is as follows: NAGVMQNPRHLVRRRGQEARLRCSPMKGHSHVYWYRQLPEEGLKFMVYLQKENIIDESGMPKERFSAEFPKEGPSILRIQQVVRGDSAAYFCASSFPAGLAYNEQFFGPGTRLTVL.

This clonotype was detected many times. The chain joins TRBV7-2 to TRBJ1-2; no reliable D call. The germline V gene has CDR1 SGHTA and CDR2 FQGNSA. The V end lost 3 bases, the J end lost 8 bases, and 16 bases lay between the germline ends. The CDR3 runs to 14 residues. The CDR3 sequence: CASSLEKTAGGYTF. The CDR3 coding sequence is TGTGCCAGCAGCTTGGAGAAAACAGCGGGAGGCTACACCTTC.

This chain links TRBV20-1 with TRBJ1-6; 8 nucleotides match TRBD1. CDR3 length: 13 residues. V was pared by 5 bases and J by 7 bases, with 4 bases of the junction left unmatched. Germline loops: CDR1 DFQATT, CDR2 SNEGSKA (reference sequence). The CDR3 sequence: CSAGRDRNSPLHF. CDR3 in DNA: TGCAGTGCTGGCCGGGACAGGAATTCACCCCTCCACTTT.

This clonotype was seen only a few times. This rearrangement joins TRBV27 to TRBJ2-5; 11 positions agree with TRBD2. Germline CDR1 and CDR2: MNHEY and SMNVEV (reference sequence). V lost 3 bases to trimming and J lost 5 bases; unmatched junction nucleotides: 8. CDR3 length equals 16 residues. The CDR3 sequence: CASSFLAGGQVETQYF. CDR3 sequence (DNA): TGTGCCAGCAGTTTCTTAGCGGGGGGGCAGGTGGAGACCCAGTACTTC.

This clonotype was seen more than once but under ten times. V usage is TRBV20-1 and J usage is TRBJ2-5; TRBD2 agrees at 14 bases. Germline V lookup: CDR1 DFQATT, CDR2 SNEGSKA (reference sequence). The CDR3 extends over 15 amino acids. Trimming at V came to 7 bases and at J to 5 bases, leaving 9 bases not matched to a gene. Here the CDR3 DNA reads TGCAGTGGCTTTGGGACTAGCGGGAGTTACGAGACCCAGTACTTC. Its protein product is CSGFGTSGSYETQYF.

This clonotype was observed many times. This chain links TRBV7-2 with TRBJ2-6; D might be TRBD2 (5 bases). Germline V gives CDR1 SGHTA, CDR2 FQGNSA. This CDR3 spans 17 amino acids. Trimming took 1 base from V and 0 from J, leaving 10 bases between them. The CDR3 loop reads CASSLGGSVSGANVLTF. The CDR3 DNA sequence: TGTGCCAGCAGCTTAGGCGGGTCGGTCTCTGGGGCCAACGTCCTGACTTTC.

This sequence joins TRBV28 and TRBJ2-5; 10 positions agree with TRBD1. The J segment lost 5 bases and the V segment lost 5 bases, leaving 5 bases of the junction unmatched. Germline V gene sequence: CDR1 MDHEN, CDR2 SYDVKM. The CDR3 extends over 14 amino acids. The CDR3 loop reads CASSHWTGGETQYF. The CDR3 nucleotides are TGTGCCAGCAGTCACTGGACAGGGGGGGAGACCCAGTACTTC. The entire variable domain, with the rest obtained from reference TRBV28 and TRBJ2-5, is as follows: DVKVTQSSRYLVKRTGEKVFLECVQDMDHENMFWYRQDPGLGLRLIYFSYDVKMKEKGDIPEGYSVSREKKERFSLILESASTNQTSMYLCASSHWTGGETQYFGPGTRLLVL.

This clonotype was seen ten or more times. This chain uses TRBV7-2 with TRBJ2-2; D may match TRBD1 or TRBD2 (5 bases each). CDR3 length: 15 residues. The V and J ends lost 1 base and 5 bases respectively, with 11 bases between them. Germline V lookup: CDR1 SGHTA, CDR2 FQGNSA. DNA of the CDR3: TGTGCCAGCAGCTTAGGGACATGGGGGACCGGGGAGCTGTTTTTT. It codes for CASSLGTWGTGELFF.

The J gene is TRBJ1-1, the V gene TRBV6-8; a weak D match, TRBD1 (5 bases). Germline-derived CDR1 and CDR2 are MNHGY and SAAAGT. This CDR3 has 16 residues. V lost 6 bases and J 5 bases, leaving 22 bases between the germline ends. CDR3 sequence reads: CASRTDRRDRETEAFF. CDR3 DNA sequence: TGTGCCAGCAGAACCGACCGTAGGGACCGAGAGACTGAAGCTTTCTTT.

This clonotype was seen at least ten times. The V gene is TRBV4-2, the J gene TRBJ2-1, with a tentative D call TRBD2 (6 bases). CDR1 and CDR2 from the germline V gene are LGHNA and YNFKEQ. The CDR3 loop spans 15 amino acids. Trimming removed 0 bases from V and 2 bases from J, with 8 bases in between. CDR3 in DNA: TGTGCCAGCAGCCAAGACGGCGGGACCTACAATGAGCAGTTCTTC. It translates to CASSQDGGTYNEQFF.

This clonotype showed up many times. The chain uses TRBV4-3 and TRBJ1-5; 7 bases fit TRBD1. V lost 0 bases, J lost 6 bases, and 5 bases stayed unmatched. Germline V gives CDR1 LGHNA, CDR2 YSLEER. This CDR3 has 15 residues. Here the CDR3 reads CASSQDRDRVQPQHF. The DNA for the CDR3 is TGCGCCAGCAGCCAAGATCGAGACAGGGTTCAGCCCCAGCATTTT.

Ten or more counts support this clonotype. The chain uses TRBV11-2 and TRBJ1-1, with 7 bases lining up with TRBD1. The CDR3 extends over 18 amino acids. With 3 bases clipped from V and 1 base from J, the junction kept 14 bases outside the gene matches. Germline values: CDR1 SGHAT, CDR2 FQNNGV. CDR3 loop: CASSLRGGPQKPNTEAFF. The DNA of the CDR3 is TGTGCCAGCAGCTTGCGAGGGGGCCCCCAAAAGCCGAACACTGAAGCTTTCTTT.

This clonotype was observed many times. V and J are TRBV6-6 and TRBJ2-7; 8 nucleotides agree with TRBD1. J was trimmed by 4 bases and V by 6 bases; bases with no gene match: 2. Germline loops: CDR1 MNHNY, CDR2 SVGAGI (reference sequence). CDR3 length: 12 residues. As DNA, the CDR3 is TGTGCCAGCAGGAGACAGGGGTACGAGCAGTACTTC. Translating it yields CASRRQGYEQYF.

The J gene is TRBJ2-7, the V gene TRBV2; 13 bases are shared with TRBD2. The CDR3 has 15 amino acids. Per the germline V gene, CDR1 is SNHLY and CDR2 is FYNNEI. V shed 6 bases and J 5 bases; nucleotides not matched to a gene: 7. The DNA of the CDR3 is TGTGCCAGCAGATACGGACTAGCGGGAGACCACGAGCAGTACTTC. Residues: CASRYGLAGDHEQYF.

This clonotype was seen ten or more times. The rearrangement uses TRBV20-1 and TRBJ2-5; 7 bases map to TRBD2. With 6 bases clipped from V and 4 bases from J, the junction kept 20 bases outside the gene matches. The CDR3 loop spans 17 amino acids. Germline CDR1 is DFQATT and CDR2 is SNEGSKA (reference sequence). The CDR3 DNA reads TGCAGTGCGGAAAGACTAGCAAACTTATTACTGGGAGAGACCCAGTACTTC. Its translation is CSAERLANLLLGETQYF.